A selection of T cell receptor beta chains follows, all from one sample in a study of blood T cell repertoires in COVID-19. Method: immunoSEQ multiplex PCR; TCRdb's copy keeps in-frame clones and lacks some. The data hold more than 300,000 clones, with about 90% observed a single time. Input material: peripheral blood. Receptors originate from a woman between 18 and 29 years old who had recovered from COVID-19. Each CDR3 is given with its conserved first and last residue. The D gene is left open where the match is weak. Rows may omit the clone size; those that give it use once, few, many or a size class.

cdr3_nt cdr3_aa clone_size v_call d_call j_call
TGTGCCAGCAGCGCCAGGGTTGGCGAGACCCAGTACTTC CASSARVGETQYF . TRBV7-9 . TRBJ2-5
TGTGCCAGCAGACAAGGCGGAATTAGCACAGATACGCAGTATTTT CASRQGGISTDTQYF . TRBV3-1/TRBV3-2 . TRBJ2-3
TGTGCCTGGAGCGCTCCGGTTACAGGGCTCTCCTACAATGAGCAGTTCTTC CAWSAPVTGLSYNEQFF . TRBV30 . TRBJ2-1
TGTGCCAGCCTCTTGGTGGCAAACACTGAAGCTTTCTTT CASLLVANTEAFF . TRBV6-6 . TRBJ1-1
TGTGCCACCAGCAGAGCCTTCGCTTCGAACTATGGAAACACCATATATTTT CATSRAFASNYGNTIYF . TRBV15 . TRBJ1-3
TGCGCCAGCAGCCAACGGACAGGGCCGCACACTGAAGCTTTCTTT CASSQRTGPHTEAFF . TRBV4-3 TRBD1 TRBJ1-1
TGCGCCAGCAGCCAAGATTGGAGCTACGATGAGCAGTTCTTC CASSQDWSYDEQFF . TRBV4-3 . TRBJ2-1
TGTGCCAGCAGGTCAGGGGAGACCCAGTACTTC CASRSGETQYF . TRBV7-9 . TRBJ2-5
TGCGCCAGCAGCCAGGAGGGACAGGGTAGGGGCTATGGCTACACCTTC CASSQEGQGRGYGYTF . TRBV4-1 TRBD1 TRBJ1-2
TGTGCCAGTAGTATTCGTGACAGATTGAACACTGAAGCTTTCTTT CASSIRDRLNTEAFF . TRBV19 . TRBJ1-1
TGTGCCACCAGCAGAATGCCCGGGACAGGGGATCAGCCCCAGCATTTT CATSRMPGTGDQPQHF once TRBV15 TRBD1 TRBJ1-5
TGTGCCAGCAGTGAAACAGCCTACACGACAGGGGAGGAAGGCTACACCTTC CASSETAYTTGEEGYTF . TRBV6-1 TRBD1 TRBJ1-2
TGTGCCAGCAGCACAACTACAGGGGGCGGCCCTGGGGCCAACGTCCTGACTTTC CASSTTTGGGPGANVLTF . TRBV9 TRBD1 TRBJ2-6
TGTGCCAGCAGCCGCGGCGGAAACAATCAGCCCCAGCATTTT CASSRGGNNQPQHF . TRBV11-3 . TRBJ1-5
TGTGCCAGTCCAGGGTTCAGGCTAGACACTGAAGCTTTCTTT CASPGFRLDTEAFF . TRBV19 . TRBJ1-1
TGTGCCTGGAGTTCGGGAGGACTAAGTGGCTACACCTTC CAWSSGGLSGYTF . TRBV30 . TRBJ1-2
TGTGCCAGCAAAGAAATTGTCCCGGGACAGGGGACACCCTATAATTCACCCCTCCACTTT CASKEIVPGQGTPYNSPLHF . TRBV9 TRBD1 TRBJ1-6
TGTGCCAGCAGTCCTGGAAGGGACAGGGTGAACTATGGCTACACCTTC CASSPGRDRVNYGYTF . TRBV27 TRBD1 TRBJ1-2
TGTGCCACCAGCAGAGGGACAGTTCGGACTAGCGGGAGGGACAATGAGCAGTTCTTC CATSRGTVRTSGRDNEQFF . TRBV15 TRBD2 TRBJ2-1
TGTGCCAGTAGTATCTCAGTCAATCAGCCCCAGCATTTT CASSISVNQPQHF once TRBV19 . TRBJ1-5
TGTGCCAGTAGTATAGCGGGGGATGGCTACACCTTC CASSIAGDGYTF . TRBV19 . TRBJ1-2
TGTGCCACCAGCCGCATCGGGAATGAGCAGTTCTTC CATSRIGNEQFF . TRBV15 . TRBJ2-1
TGTGCCAGTAGTACCATTGGGCAAGCCCTTAATCAGCCCCAGCATTTT CASSTIGQALNQPQHF . TRBV19 . TRBJ1-5